Listed below are T cell receptor beta chains from one sample, sequenced in a study of control samples from healthy donors and cancer patients. Data came from immunoSEQ multiplex PCR; TCRdb stores just in-frame clones and leaves some out. The sample contains some 140,000 clones, 70% to 90% of which appear only once. The sample consisted of blood. The receptors stem from a woman aged 25 to 45 in good health. Each CDR3 is given with its conserved first and last residue. The order of the fields is V gene, J gene, CDR3 protein.

>TRBV7-8|TRBJ1-3
CASSSTQAISGNTIYF
>TRBV7-2|TRBJ2-3
CASSLGPQIEQYF
>TRBV2|TRBJ2-7
CASSGGRAYEQYF
>TRBV2|TRBJ2-7
CASNRDRIYEQYF
>TRBV11-3|TRBJ1-1
CASSLGGEKNTEAFF
>TRBV5-4|TRBJ2-2
CASSFPDTGELFF
>TRBV3-1/TRBV3-2|TRBJ2-3
CASSQVPPPDTQYF
>TRBV24-1|TRBJ2-1
CATSDPSGRAYNEQFF
>TRBV7-2|TRBJ2-7
CASSLLAGDLYEQYF
>TRBV6-5|TRBJ1-6
CASRTGTVLISPLHF
>TRBV2|TRBJ1-1
CASSEGPGRNTEAFF
>TRBV5-1|TRBJ2-3
CASSADNRPDTQYF
>TRBV28|TRBJ1-1
CASSPRQEEAFF
>TRBV10-1|TRBJ2-1
CASSTGIGLFF
>TRBV3-1/TRBV3-2|TRBJ2-7
CASSPTLAGVFEQYF
>TRBV7-2|TRBJ2-1
CASSSRLAGAYNEQFF
>TRBV5-1|TRBJ2-7
CASSSPGQGSSYEQYF
>TRBV5-1|TRBJ1-1
CASSLTGGGNTEAFF
>TRBV9|TRBJ2-7
CASSVEASGGYEQYF
>TRBV14|TRBJ2-2
CASSHFSTSGSDTGELFF
>TRBV5-1|TRBJ2-7
CASSTGLAGVDFYEQYF
>TRBV25-1|TRBJ2-5
CASSDLAGVVETQYF